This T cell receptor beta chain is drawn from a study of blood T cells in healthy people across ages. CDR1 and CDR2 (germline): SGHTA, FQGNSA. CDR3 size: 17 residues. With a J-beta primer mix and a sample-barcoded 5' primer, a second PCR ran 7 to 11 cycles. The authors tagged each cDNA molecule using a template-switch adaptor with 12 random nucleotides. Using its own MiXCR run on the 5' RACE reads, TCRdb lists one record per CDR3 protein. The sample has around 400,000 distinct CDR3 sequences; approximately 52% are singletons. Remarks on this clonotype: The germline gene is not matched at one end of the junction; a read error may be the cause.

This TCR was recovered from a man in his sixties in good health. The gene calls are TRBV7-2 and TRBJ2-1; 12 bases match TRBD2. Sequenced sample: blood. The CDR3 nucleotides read TGTGCCAGTAGCTCCGGCATGAGACTAGCGGGAGCGGGGGAGCAGTTCTTC. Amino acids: CASSSGMRLAGAGEQFF.